The 14 T cell receptor beta chains presented below share a single source sample, sequenced in a study of cytomegalovirus exposure and HLA in healthy donors. The PCR made use of 60 Vbeta and 13 Jbeta primers. Here immunoSEQ multiplex PCR was the method, and the copy in TCRdb shows in-frame clones only, minus some. The table shows roughly 150,000 clones, with roughly 70% occurring only once. The specimen sequenced was PBMCs. Receptors were obtained from a male donor in good health and CMV-seronegative.

This sequence joins TRBV4-2 and TRBJ1-5; 10 nucleotides agree with TRBD1. V was pared by 0 bases and J by 10 bases, with 6 bases of the junction left unmatched. CDR1 is LGHNA and CDR2 is YNFKEQ in the germline V gene. CDR3 size: 15 residues. CDR3 loop: CASSQDRDRGRPQHF. DNA of the CDR3: TGTGCCAGCAGCCAAGATAGGGACAGGGGCCGACCCCAGCATTTT.

The chain couples TRBV7-3 to TRBJ2-1, with D hard to call. Germline CDR1 SGHTA, CDR2 FQGTGA. Trimming stripped 1 base from V and 11 bases from J, with 15 bases between. The CDR3 length is 14 residues. As DNA, the CDR3 is TGTGCCAGCAGCTTAAAAGTAGATTCGTCGAAGCAGTTCTTC. It yields the protein CASSLKVDSSKQFF.

This chain joins TRBV19 and TRBJ2-7, with 9 bases lining up with TRBD1. The V and J ends lost 10 bases and 2 bases, in that order; junction bases with no gene match: 3. Germline values: CDR1 LNHDA, CDR2 SQIVND (reference sequence). CDR3 length equals 12 residues. Written as DNA, the CDR3 is TGTGCCACCGGGGACAGGGCCTACGAGCAGTACTTC. Translated: CATGDRAYEQYF.

This rearrangement joins TRBV6-5 to TRBJ1-4; TRBD1 matches 8 bases. Germline trimming cut 0 bases from V and 6 bases from J; bases unmatched to any gene: 6. The CDR3 is 16 residues long. Germline assignment: CDR1 MNHEY and CDR2 SVGAGI. CDR3 in amino acids: CASSYSPGTGDEKLFF. CDR3 in DNA: TGTGCCAGCAGTTACTCACCCGGGACAGGAGATGAAAAACTGTTTTTT.

This chain joins TRBV7-2 and TRBJ1-1, with D perhaps TRBD1 (5 bases). This CDR3 comprises 16 residues. Germline V CDR1 and CDR2: SGHTA, FQGNSA. V was cut by 7 bases and J by 0 bases, with 18 bases left in between. As DNA, the CDR3 is TGTGCCAGCACCAGGAAGCAGGGTGAGATGAACACTGAAGCTTTCTTT. It translates to CASTRKQGEMNTEAFF.

The DNA for the CDR3 is TGTGCCAGCAGTCCAGGATGGTCAGGGGCCGAGCAGTACTTC. It translates to CASSPGWSGAEQYF. The chain combines TRBV27 with TRBJ2-7; perhaps TRBD1 as D (6 bases). V dropped 5 bases and J dropped 6 bases, with 17 bases sitting between them. Germline V lookup: CDR1 MNHEY, CDR2 SMNVEV (reference sequence). CDR3 size: 14 residues.

The chain uses TRBV7-2 and TRBJ1-2; 9 bases are a match to TRBD1. Looked up from germline, CDR1 is SGHTA and CDR2 is FQGNSA. Trimming at V came to 5 bases and at J to 8 bases, leaving 6 bases not matched to a gene. The CDR3 length is 13 residues. The CDR3 sequence: CASSQQGAGGYTF. CDR3 bases: TGTGCCAGCAGCCAACAGGGGGCGGGGGGCTACACCTTC.

The chain combines TRBV9 with TRBJ1-1; tentative D call: TRBD1 (6 bases). Trimming removed 4 bases from V and 5 bases from J, with 9 bases in between. Germline assignment: CDR1 SGDLS and CDR2 YYNGEE. There are 12 residues in the CDR3. The CDR3 nucleotides read TGTGCCAGCAGCCAGGGGCATACTGAAGCTTTCTTT. This translates into CASSQGHTEAFF. The variable domain in full, with the rest retrieved from reference TRBV9 and TRBJ1-1, is DSGVTQTPKHLITATGQRVTLRCSPRSGDLSVYWYQQSLDQGLQFLIQYYNGEERAKGNILERFSAQQFPDLHSELNLSSLELGDSALYFCASSQGHTEAFFGQGTRLTVV.

The V gene is TRBV6-5, the J gene TRBJ2-3, with 9 bases fitting TRBD1. Germline trimming cut 4 bases from V and 7 bases from J; bases unmatched to any gene: 9. The CDR3 is 15 amino acids. Germline CDR1 and CDR2: MNHEY and SVGAGI. DNA of the CDR3: TGTGCCAGCAGTTTAGAGGGACAGGGTCCGAATACGCAGTATTTT. It yields the protein CASSLEGQGPNTQYF.

The chain employs TRBV19 and TRBJ1-2, with a tentative D call TRBD1 (6 bases). V lost 5 bases and J 4 bases, leaving 14 bases between the germline ends. The CDR3 sequence is 14 residues long. Per the germline V gene, CDR1 is LNHDA and CDR2 is SQIVND (reference sequence). DNA for the CDR3: TGTGCCAGTAGTGCTAGACAGGTCGGCTATGGCTACACCTTC. It is translated as CASSARQVGYGYTF.

This chain joins TRBV4-1 and TRBJ1-4, with D maybe TRBD1 (5 bases). The germline CDR1 and CDR2 sequences are MGHRA and YSYEKL. Trimming left V 1 base short and J 0 bases short, with 9 bases between. The CDR3 totals 16 residues. DNA for the CDR3: TGCGCCAGCAGCCAAGTGACAGCCTCAACTAATGAAAAACTGTTTTTT. Protein product: CASSQVTASTNEKLFF.

This clone came up a few times. This chain uses TRBV4-1 with TRBJ1-1; 7 bases map to TRBD1. The germline V gene has CDR1 MGHRA and CDR2 YSYEKL. The CDR3 runs 15 residues. Trimming cost V 7 bases and J 3 bases; bases outside gene matches: 11. CDR3 DNA sequence: TGCGCCAGCACCGCCGGACAGGCTCTATACACTGAAGCTTTCTTT. This gives the protein CASTAGQALYTEAFF.

The rearrangement links TRBV28 to TRBJ1-2, with 7 bases lining up with TRBD1. Trimming took 2 bases from V and 4 from J; bases not matched to a gene: 4. Germline V CDR1 and CDR2: MDHEN, SYDVKM. This CDR3 is built from 14 residues. The chain's CDR3 is CASSLPGGGYGYTF. In nucleotides, the CDR3 is TGTGCCAGCAGTTTACCAGGGGGAGGCTATGGCTACACCTTC.

As for this clone: One end of the junction fails to match germline, which may point to a read error. This rearrangement joins TRBV30 to TRBJ1-5, with D uncertain. This CDR3 spans 14 amino acids. Germline CDR1 reads GTSNPN; CDR2 reads SVGIG (reference sequence). CDR3 in amino acids: CAWSNFEGNQPQHF. The CDR3 bases are TGTGCCTGGAGTAATTTCGAGGGCAACCAGCCCCAGCATTTT.